At least ten counts were recorded for the clone carrying this T cell receptor (beta chain). The antigen remains undetermined. Germline CDR1 reads SNHLY; CDR2 reads FYNNEI. J lost 4 bases, V lost 5 bases, and 8 bases had no gene match. The CDR3 spans 15 residues. The sample originates from a study of T cell repertoires in cytomegalovirus infection. The wider study: Indications came from public TCR beta signatures; they pointed to CMV infection and to a matching HLA type. Study results and limitations: Within the response measured ex vivo, HLA-C-restricted CMV-specific TCR beta clonotypes were dominant. Totalled public TCR beta family frequency picked out people who carried CMV plus the relevant HLA.

One entry per CDR3 protein, called by TCRdb with MiXCR from the reads. The data contain 290,000 or so distinct CDR3 sequences, 9.6% of them seen just once; the ten biggest clones take up around 2.6%. This clonotype was sampled from a human donor in good health (CMV status not recorded). Some clones in this sample may be carry-over from other donors' samples. The chain employs TRBV2 and TRBJ1-2, with 9 positions matching TRBD1. The sequenced material came from PBMCs. This chain's CDR3 is CASSREQGAGYGYTF. The CDR3 nucleotides read TGTGCCAGCAGTCGTGAACAGGGGGCTGGCTATGGCTACACCTTC.